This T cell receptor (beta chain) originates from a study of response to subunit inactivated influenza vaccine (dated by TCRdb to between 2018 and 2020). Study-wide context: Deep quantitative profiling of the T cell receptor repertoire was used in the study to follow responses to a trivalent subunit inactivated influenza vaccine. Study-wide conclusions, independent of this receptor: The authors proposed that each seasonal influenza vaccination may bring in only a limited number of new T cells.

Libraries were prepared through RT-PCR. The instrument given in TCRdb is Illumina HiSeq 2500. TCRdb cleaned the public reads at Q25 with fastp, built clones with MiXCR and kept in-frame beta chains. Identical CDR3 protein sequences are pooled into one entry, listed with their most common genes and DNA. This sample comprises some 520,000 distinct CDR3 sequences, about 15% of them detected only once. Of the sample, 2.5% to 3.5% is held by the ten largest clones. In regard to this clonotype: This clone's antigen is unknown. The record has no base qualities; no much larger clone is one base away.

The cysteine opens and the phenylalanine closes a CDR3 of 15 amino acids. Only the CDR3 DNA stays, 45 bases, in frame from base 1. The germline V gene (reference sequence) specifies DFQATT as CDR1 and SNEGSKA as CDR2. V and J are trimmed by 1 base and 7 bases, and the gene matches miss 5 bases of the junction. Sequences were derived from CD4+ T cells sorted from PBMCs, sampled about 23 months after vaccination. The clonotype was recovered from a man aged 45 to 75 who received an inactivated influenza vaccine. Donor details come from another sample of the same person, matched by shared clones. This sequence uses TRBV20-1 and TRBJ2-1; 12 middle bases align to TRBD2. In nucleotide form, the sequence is TGCAGTGCTAGAGGGACTAGCGGGGCCGGTAATGAGCAGTTCTTC. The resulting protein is CSARGTSGAGNEQFF.